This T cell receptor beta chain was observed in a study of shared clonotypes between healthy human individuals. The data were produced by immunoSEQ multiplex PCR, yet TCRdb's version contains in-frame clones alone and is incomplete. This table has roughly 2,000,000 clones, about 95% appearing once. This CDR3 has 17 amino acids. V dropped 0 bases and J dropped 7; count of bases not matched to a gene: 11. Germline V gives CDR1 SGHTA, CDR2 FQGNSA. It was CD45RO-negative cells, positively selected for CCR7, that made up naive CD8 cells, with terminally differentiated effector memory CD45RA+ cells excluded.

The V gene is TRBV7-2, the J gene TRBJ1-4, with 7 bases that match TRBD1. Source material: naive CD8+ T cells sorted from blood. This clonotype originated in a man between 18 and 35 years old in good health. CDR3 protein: CASSLAQIRDSSEKLFF. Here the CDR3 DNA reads TGTGCCAGCAGCTTAGCCCAGATCCGGGACAGCTCTGAAAAACTGTTTTTT.